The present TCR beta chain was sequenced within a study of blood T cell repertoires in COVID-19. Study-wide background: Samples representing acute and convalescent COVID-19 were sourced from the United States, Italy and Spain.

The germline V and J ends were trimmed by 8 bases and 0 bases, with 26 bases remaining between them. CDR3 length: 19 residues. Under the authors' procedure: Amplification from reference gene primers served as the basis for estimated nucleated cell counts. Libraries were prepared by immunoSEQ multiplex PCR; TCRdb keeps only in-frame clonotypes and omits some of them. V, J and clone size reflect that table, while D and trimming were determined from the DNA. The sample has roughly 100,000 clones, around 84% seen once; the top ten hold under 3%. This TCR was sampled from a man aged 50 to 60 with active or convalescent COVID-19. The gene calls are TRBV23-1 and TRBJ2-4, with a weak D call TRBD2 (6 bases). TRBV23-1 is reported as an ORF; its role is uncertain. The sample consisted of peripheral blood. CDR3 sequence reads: CASRRPRNYSGLAKNIQYF. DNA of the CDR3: TGCGCCAGCCGTCGCCCGAGGAACTATAGCGGACTAGCCAAAAACATTCAGTACTTC.